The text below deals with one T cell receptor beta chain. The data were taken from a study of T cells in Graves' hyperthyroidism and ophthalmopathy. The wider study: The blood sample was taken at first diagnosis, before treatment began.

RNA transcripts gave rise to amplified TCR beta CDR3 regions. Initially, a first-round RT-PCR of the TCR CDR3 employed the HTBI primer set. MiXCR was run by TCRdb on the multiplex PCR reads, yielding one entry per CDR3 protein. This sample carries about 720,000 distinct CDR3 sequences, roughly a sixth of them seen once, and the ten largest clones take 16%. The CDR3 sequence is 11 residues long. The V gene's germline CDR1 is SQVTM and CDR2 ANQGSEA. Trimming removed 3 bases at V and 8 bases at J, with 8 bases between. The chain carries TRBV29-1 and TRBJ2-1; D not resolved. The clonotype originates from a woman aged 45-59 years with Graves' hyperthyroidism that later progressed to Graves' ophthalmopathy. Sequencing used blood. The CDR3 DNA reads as TGCAGCGTTGATCTAGACTATGAGCAGTTCTTC. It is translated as CSVDLDYEQFF.